Following are 14 T cell receptor beta chains from one sample sequenced in a study of shared clonotypes between healthy human individuals. Data came from immunoSEQ multiplex PCR; TCRdb stores just in-frame clones and leaves some out. The sample has approximately 500,000 clones, over 75% seen once. Sequencing was performed on PBMCs. The source of these receptors is a woman aged 40 to 50 in good health. Some clones in this sample may be carry-over from other donors' samples.

The V call is TRBV2, the J call TRBJ2-5, with D hard to call. CDR3 length: 13 amino acids. V was cut by 7 bases and J by 1 base, with 10 bases left in between. Germline CDR1 is SNHLY and CDR2 is FYNNEI. In DNA form, the CDR3 reads TGTGCCAGCACCCTCGGCCGCCAAGAGACCCAGTACTTC. This sequence encodes CASTLGRQETQYF.

The rearrangement uses TRBV25-1 and TRBJ1-4; TRBD1 matches at 9 bases. The V and J ends lost 5 bases and 7 bases, in that order; junction bases with no gene match: 8. Per the germline V gene, CDR1 is MGHDK and CDR2 is SYGVNS. The CDR3 has 15 amino acids. The CDR3 coding sequence is TGTGCCAGCAGTCAACCGGGACAGGGAGGTGAAAAACTGTTTTTT. It codes for CASSQPGQGGEKLFF.

This chain joins TRBV9 and TRBJ2-5; TRBD1 might be the D (5 bases). There are 16 residues in the CDR3. Germline CDR1 and CDR2: SGDLS and YYNGEE. Between the trimmed V and J ends, which lost 0 bases and 2 bases, there was a span of 14 bases. The CDR3 spells CASSVGNVRDQETQYF. The DNA for the CDR3 is TGTGCCAGCAGCGTAGGCAACGTCAGGGATCAAGAGACCCAGTACTTC.

The gene calls are TRBV6-4 and TRBJ2-1, with no clear D. The germline V and J ends were trimmed by 0 bases and 5 bases, with 11 bases remaining between them. Looked up from germline, CDR1 is MRHNA and CDR2 is SNTAGT. This CDR3 is built from 15 residues. The CDR3 here is CASSDSGSTNNEQFF. CDR3 nucleotide sequence: TGTGCCAGCAGTGACTCAGGGTCAACTAACAATGAGCAGTTCTTC.

This sequence joins TRBV4-2 and TRBJ1-5; 12 positions match TRBD1. CDR1 is LGHNA, CDR2 YNFKEQ, per germline. CDR3 length: 14 amino acids. V was clipped by 8 bases and J by 3 bases; unmatched bases: 2. The DNA of the CDR3 is TGTGCCAGCGGGACAGGGGGCCTCAATCAGCCCCAGCATTTT. It codes for CASGTGGLNQPQHF.

V and J are TRBV19 and TRBJ2-5; D possibly uses TRBD1 or TRBD2 (5 bases each). CDR1 and CDR2 from the germline V gene are LNHDA and SQIVND (reference sequence). This CDR3 comprises 13 residues. V was shortened by 1 base and J by 5 bases, with 8 bases between the two germline ends. The CDR3 loop is CASSIAGTETQYF. In nucleotides, the CDR3 is TGTGCCAGTAGTATAGCGGGGACGGAGACCCAGTACTTC.

This clone was observed once. This chain uses TRBV6-5 with TRBJ1-2; no definite D call. From germline, CDR1 is MNHEY and CDR2 SVGAGI. CDR3 length: 15 amino acids. V lost 0 bases and J lost 4, with 12 bases in between. The CDR3 here is CASSYSTGGVYGYTF. CDR3 DNA: TGTGCCAGCAGTTACTCGACCGGTGGCGTCTATGGCTACACCTTC.

Details on this clone: This likely stems from a read error, as it lies one base from a far larger clone. CDR3 amino acids: CASSPWSPGRGYTF. The CDR3 bases are TGTGCAAGCAGTCCCTGGTCGCCCGGCAGGGGCTACACCTTC. V gene TRBV6-5 combines with J gene TRBJ1-2; D is undetermined. Germline CDR1 reads MNHEY; CDR2 reads SVGAGI. The CDR3 length is 14 residues.

This clone was counted between two and nine times. The chain links TRBV10-3 to TRBJ2-7; 10 bases align to TRBD1. The junction had 10 bases not matched to a gene; V was cut back by 2 bases and J by 6 bases. CDR3 length equals 16 residues. From germline, CDR1 is ENHRY and CDR2 SYGVKD. The CDR3: CAISEGDPGQGTEQYF. The CDR3 nucleotides are TGTGCCATCAGTGAGGGTGACCCGGGACAGGGGACCGAGCAGTACTTC.

At least ten counts were recorded for this clone. The DNA of the CDR3 is TGTGCCAGCACCCGAGGGCACGCCACCTCTGGGGCCAACGTCCTGACTTTC. Encoded protein: CASTRGHATSGANVLTF. The chain joins TRBV7-8 to TRBJ2-6, with D tentatively TRBD2 (5 bases). Germline V gene lookup returns CDR1 SGHVS and CDR2 FQNEAQ. Trimming took off 7 bases at V and 0 bases at J, with 16 bases between the two ends. CDR3 length: 17 amino acids.

The chain has TRBV9 and TRBJ1-4; 7 bases align to TRBD1. The germline gives CDR1 SGDLS, CDR2 YYNGEE. The ends lost 3 bases at V and 4 bases at J; junction bases unmatched: 6. The CDR3 covers 15 residues. CDR3 region: CASSAQTGFNEKLFF. The DNA for the CDR3 is TGTGCCAGCAGCGCACAGACAGGGTTTAATGAAAAACTGTTTTTT.

This clone appeared once. The chain links TRBV4-3 to TRBJ2-7; 7 nucleotides line up with TRBD2. With 1 base clipped from V and 7 bases from J, the junction kept 16 bases outside the gene matches. Germline loops: CDR1 LGHNA, CDR2 YSLEER. This CDR3 has 17 amino acids. CDR3 amino acids: CASSQGLARSKGDEQYF. CDR3 sequence (DNA): TGCGCCAGCAGCCAAGGACTAGCTAGATCAAAAGGGGATGAGCAGTACTTC.

This chain connects TRBV28 to TRBJ1-2; 8 positions agree with TRBD1. Trimming took 3 bases from V and 7 from J; bases not matched to a gene: 10. This CDR3 has 15 amino acids. Germline CDR1 and CDR2: MDHEN and SYDVKM. This CDR3 reads CASSFSGGAIGGYTF. CDR3 DNA: TGTGCCAGCAGTTTTTCAGGGGGCGCTATCGGTGGCTACACCTTC.

The chain uses TRBV7-9 and TRBJ2-1; D is ambiguous. Germline V gene lookup returns CDR1 SEHNR and CDR2 FQNEAQ (reference sequence). V dropped 8 bases and J dropped 6 bases, with 2 bases sitting between them. The CDR3 contains 9 residues. This CDR3 reads CASVNEQFF. The CDR3 DNA reads as TGTGCCAGCGTCAATGAGCAGTTCTTC.